The source of this T cell receptor (beta chain) is a study of blood T cell repertoires in COVID-19. Study-level information: COVID-19 samples, acute and convalescent, were from the United States, Italy and Spain.

This clone showed up just a few times. Original analysis: By means of reference gene primer amplification, nucleated cell counts were estimated. The data were produced by immunoSEQ multiplex PCR, yet TCRdb's version contains in-frame clones alone and is incomplete. That table gives V, J and clone size, and the DNA gave D and trimming. The data contain 150,000 to 200,000 clones, around 90% of them singletons. CDR3 length: 15 amino acids. The V gene's germline CDR1 is LGHDT and CDR2 YNNKEL (reference sequence). The ends were cut back, 4 bases at V and 8 bases at J, with 15 bases in the middle. This TCR was sampled from a woman aged 80 or over with COVID-19, enrolled during active disease. V gene TRBV3-1 (or the pseudogene TRBV3-2) combines with J gene TRBJ1-6; D perhaps matches TRBD1 (5 bases). What was sequenced was peripheral blood. The CDR3 bases are TGTGCCAGCAGCCTTCGGGGGACGGCCGATTCACCCCTCCACTTT. It translates to CASSLRGTADSPLHF.